The T cell receptor beta chain under discussion was sequenced for a study of blood T cell repertoires in COVID-19. In the study overall: From T cells, B-cell-depleted T cells, or PBMCs came the material, which was cDNA or gDNA.

Assay used: immunoSEQ multiplex PCR; TCRdb lists only in-frame clones, some missing. The sample lists around 300,000 clones, roughly 89% seen once, with around 1.7% in the top ten. The CDR3 length is 13 residues. Germline CDR1 reads SEHNR; CDR2 reads FQNEAQ (reference sequence). Trimming at V came to 5 bases and at J to 13 bases, leaving 13 bases not matched to a gene. Sequencing was done on a sample of PBMCs or T cells enriched from blood (not recorded which). This chain connects TRBV7-9 to TRBJ2-7, with 8 nucleotides matching TRBD1. This TCR came from a woman aged 40 to 49 who had recovered from COVID-19. The CDR3 protein is CASSLGGQAPAYF. CDR3 DNA sequence: TGTGCCAGCAGCCTAGGGGGACAGGCTCCGGCCTACTTC. Based on the CDR3 plus reference TRBV7-9 and TRBJ2-7, the full variable domain is DTGVSQNPRHKITKRGQNVTFRCDPISEHNRLYWYRQTLGQGPEFLTYFQNEAQLEKSRLLSDRFSAERPKGSFSTLEIQRTEQGDSAMYLCASSLGGQAPAYFGPGTRLTVT.